This TCR beta chain is from a study of regulatory T cells in long-lasting Graves disease. Overall study context: With positive TSH receptor antibodies and over 5 years of antithyroid drugs, Graves' disease was considered persistent.

With iRepertoire HTBI primers and Arm-PCR of CDR3 regions, TCR beta libraries were built. TCRdb called the multiplex PCR reads again in MiXCR, with one record for every CDR3 protein. The sample shows a few hundred thousand distinct CDR3 sequences, around 20% of them seen only once. CDR3 length equals 12 residues. The germline V gene encodes CDR1 MDHEN and CDR2 SYDVKM. V lost 10 bases to trimming and J lost 6 bases, with 13 bases between them. Findings of the study overall: Investigators studied peripheral blood only, not thyroid tissue. Favored gene segments in persistent disease were TRBV28, TRBJ1-2 and TRBJ2-5. Since the sample size was small, accuracy may have been reduced.

Regarding this clonotype: Its antigen is unidentified.

As to time point: persistent/refractory GD, antithyroid drugs over 5 years with positive TRAb. PBMCs provided the RNA from which the TCR library was made. Specimen: peripheral blood mononuclear cells (PBMCs), collected when the disease was refractory, from a patient treated with antithyroid drugs. The chain has TRBV28 and TRBJ1-5, with a weak D call TRBD1 (5 bases). This clonotype was obtained from a female donor with Graves disease. The CDR3 region is CANSRGGQPQHF. For the CDR3, the DNA is TGTGCCAACTCGCGGGGGGGTCAGCCCCAGCATTTT.